Listed below are T cell receptor beta chains from one sample, sequenced in a study of lymphopenia after photon versus proton radiotherapy. TCRdb keeps only in-frame clones here, not all; method: immunoSEQ multiplex PCR. The sample carries approximately 23,000 clones, about 89% recorded once. The source material was peripheral blood, sampled from a patient treated with proton-based radiotherapy. The receptor set was obtained from a man aged 80 or over with esophageal cancer. Each CDR3 is given with its conserved first and last residue. The order of the fields is clone size, J gene, V gene, CDR3 length, D gene, CDR3 protein, CDR3 DNA. A D gene is named only where the DNA matches it firmly. The size of a clone is reported for some rows only, either as once, few or many, or as a class for expanded clones.

abundance: .
j_gene: TRBJ2-1
v_gene: TRBV13
len: 11
d_gene: .
CDR3aa: CATGVYNEQFF
CDR3nt: TGTGCCACCGGGGTCTACAATGAGCAGTTCTTC

abundance: few
j_gene: TRBJ1-5
v_gene: TRBV27
len: 14
d_gene: TRBD1
CDR3aa: CASSLSQGTQPQHF
CDR3nt: TGTGCCAGCAGTTTATCACAGGGGACTCAGCCCCAGCATTTT

abundance: .
j_gene: TRBJ2-5
v_gene: TRBV7-2
len: 14
d_gene: TRBD1
CDR3aa: CASSLGQGAWEQYF
CDR3nt: TGTGCCAGCAGCTTAGGACAGGGGGCATGGGAGCAGTACTTC

abundance: .
j_gene: TRBJ2-3
v_gene: TRBV11-3
len: 13
d_gene: .
CDR3aa: CASSQPGTDTQYF
CDR3nt: TGTGCCAGCAGCCAACCGGGCACAGATACGCAGTATTTT

abundance: .
j_gene: TRBJ1-2
v_gene: TRBV2
len: 15
d_gene: TRBD1
CDR3aa: CASSGSVQGAGGYTF
CDR3nt: TGTGCCAGCAGTGGGTCCGTACAGGGGGCAGGTGGCTACACCTTC

abundance: .
j_gene: TRBJ1-5
v_gene: TRBV27
len: 14
d_gene: TRBD1
CDR3aa: CASSLLGTDQPQHF
CDR3nt: TGTGCCAGCAGTTTATTAGGGACAGATCAGCCCCAGCATTTT

abundance: .
j_gene: TRBJ1-4
v_gene: TRBV18
len: 13
d_gene: .
CDR3aa: CASSPPNGEKLFF
CDR3nt: TGTGCCAGCTCACCACCTAACGGCGAAAAACTGTTTTTT

abundance: .
j_gene: TRBJ2-3
v_gene: TRBV5-8
len: 17
d_gene: TRBD2
CDR3aa: CASSLRREGLLTDTQYF
CDR3nt: TGTGCCAGCAGCTTGCGACGGGAGGGCCTCCTAACAGATACGCAGTATTTT

abundance: few
j_gene: TRBJ2-7
v_gene: TRBV11-3
len: 14
d_gene: TRBD1
CDR3aa: CASSPGQDSYEQYF
CDR3nt: TGTGCCAGCAGCCCGGGACAGGACTCCTACGAGCAGTACTTC

abundance: few
j_gene: TRBJ1-2
v_gene: TRBV5-1
len: 13
d_gene: .
CDR3aa: CASSLEINYGYTF
CDR3nt: TGCGCCAGCAGCTTGGAGATAAACTATGGCTACACCTTC

abundance: .
j_gene: TRBJ2-1
v_gene: TRBV5-4
len: 12
d_gene: .
CDR3aa: CASSLDQYEQFF
CDR3nt: TGTGCCAGCAGCTTGGATCAATATGAGCAGTTCTTC

abundance: once
j_gene: TRBJ2-5
v_gene: TRBV10-3
len: 10
d_gene: .
CDR3aa: CAIGRETQYF
CDR3nt: TGTGCCATCGGCAGAGAGACCCAGTACTTC

abundance: .
j_gene: TRBJ2-5
v_gene: TRBV19
len: 14
d_gene: TRBD2
CDR3aa: CASSSGLASKTQYF
CDR3nt: TGTGCCAGTAGTTCCGGACTAGCGAGCAAGACCCAGTACTTC

abundance: .
j_gene: TRBJ2-5
v_gene: TRBV12-2
len: 19
d_gene: .
CDR3aa: CASRLGRDPSGGAQETQYF
CDR3nt: TGTGCAAGTCGCTTAGGGAGGGACCCTAGCGGGGGGGCCCAGGAGACCCAGTACTTC

abundance: .
j_gene: TRBJ2-1
v_gene: TRBV5-1
len: 17
d_gene: TRBD2
CDR3aa: CASSMKIAGGRGNEQFF
CDR3nt: TGCGCCAGCAGCATGAAAATAGCGGGAGGGAGGGGCAATGAGCAGTTCTTC

abundance: .
j_gene: TRBJ2-3
v_gene: TRBV5-1
len: 16
d_gene: TRBD2
CDR3aa: CASSTATSGRTDTQYF
CDR3nt: TGCGCCAGCAGCACCGCCACTAGCGGTCGCACAGATACGCAGTATTTT

abundance: .
j_gene: TRBJ2-2
v_gene: TRBV7-2
len: 15
d_gene: .
CDR3aa: CASTIEYRAAGELFF
CDR3nt: TGTGCCAGCACGATCGAATACCGGGCCGCGGGGGAGCTGTTTTTT

abundance: .
j_gene: TRBJ2-7
v_gene: TRBV28
len: 14
d_gene: .
CDR3aa: CASSLPINTYEQYF
CDR3nt: TGTGCCAGCAGTCTCCCGATTAACACCTACGAGCAGTACTTC

abundance: .
j_gene: TRBJ1-1
v_gene: TRBV5-1
len: 14
d_gene: TRBD1
CDR3aa: CASTVTGRNTEAFF
CDR3nt: TGCGCCAGCACTGTGACAGGGCGGAACACTGAAGCTTTCTTT

abundance: .
j_gene: TRBJ2-1
v_gene: TRBV5-1
len: 17
d_gene: TRBD1
CDR3aa: CASSKTAGTGGSNEQFF
CDR3nt: TGCGCCAGCAGCAAAACGGCCGGGACAGGGGGCTCCAATGAGCAGTTCTTC

abundance: .
j_gene: TRBJ2-7
v_gene: TRBV2
len: 16
d_gene: TRBD1
CDR3aa: CASRPQKGTGDYEQYF
CDR3nt: TGTGCCAGCAGGCCCCAAAAAGGGACAGGGGACTACGAGCAGTACTTC

abundance: .
j_gene: TRBJ2-7
v_gene: TRBV21-1
len: 11
d_gene: .
CDR3aa: CASSKGYKQYF
CDR3nt: TGTGCCAGCAGCAAGGGGTATAAGCAGTACTTC

abundance: .
j_gene: TRBJ1-2
v_gene: TRBV5-8
len: 16
d_gene: .
CDR3aa: CASSPANAGHPDGYTF
CDR3nt: TGTGCCAGCAGCCCCGCAAACGCAGGGCATCCGGATGGCTACACCTTC

abundance: .
j_gene: TRBJ1-5
v_gene: TRBV5-8
len: 12
d_gene: .
CDR3aa: CASSLTGQPQHF
CDR3nt: TGTGCCAGCAGCCTGACGGGCCAGCCCCAGCATTTT

abundance: .
j_gene: TRBJ2-7
v_gene: TRBV5-1
len: 14
d_gene: .
CDR3aa: CASSLAGLIYEQYF
CDR3nt: TGCGCCAGCAGCCTTGCGGGACTCATCTACGAGCAGTACTTC

abundance: .
j_gene: TRBJ1-3
v_gene: TRBV18
len: 15
d_gene: .
CDR3aa: CASSLREISGNTIYF
CDR3nt: TGTGCCAGCTCCCTTCGTGAGATCTCTGGAAACACCATATATTTT

abundance: .
j_gene: TRBJ1-5
v_gene: TRBV5-1
len: 13
d_gene: .
CDR3aa: CASRQDSNQPQHF
CDR3nt: TGCGCCAGCCGACAGGATAGCAATCAGCCCCAGCATTTT

abundance: few
j_gene: TRBJ1-4
v_gene: TRBV2
len: 13
d_gene: .
CDR3aa: CASSSGPNEKLFF
CDR3nt: TGTGCCAGCAGTTCCGGCCCTAATGAAAAACTGTTTTTT

abundance: .
j_gene: TRBJ2-7
v_gene: TRBV7-2
len: 13
d_gene: TRBD2
CDR3aa: CASSQTRAGEQYF
CDR3nt: TGTGCCAGCAGCCAAACCAGAGCGGGGGAGCAGTACTTC

abundance: .
j_gene: TRBJ1-6
v_gene: TRBV5-6
len: 15
d_gene: TRBD1
CDR3aa: CASSSRQGHNSPLHF
CDR3nt: TGTGCCAGCAGCTCAAGACAGGGTCATAATTCACCCCTCCACTTT

abundance: .
j_gene: TRBJ2-1
v_gene: TRBV6-5
len: 14
d_gene: .
CDR3aa: CASSYSIVDNEQFF
CDR3nt: TGTGCCAGCAGTTACTCCATCGTAGACAATGAGCAGTTCTTC

abundance: .
j_gene: TRBJ2-7
v_gene: TRBV5-1
len: 15
d_gene: .
CDR3aa: CASSLPSGQSYEQYF
CDR3nt: TGCGCCAGCAGCTTACCCTCGGGACAAAGTTACGAGCAGTACTTC

abundance: few
j_gene: TRBJ1-4
v_gene: TRBV11-2
len: 18
d_gene: .
CDR3aa: CASSLSRFVRGLNEKLFF
CDR3nt: TGTGCCAGCAGCTTATCCCGGTTTGTGAGGGGACTAAATGAAAAACTGTTTTTT

abundance: .
j_gene: TRBJ2-7
v_gene: TRBV7-2
len: 15
d_gene: TRBD2
CDR3aa: CASSRLAEVSYEQYF
CDR3nt: TGTGCCAGCAGTCGGCTAGCGGAGGTATCCTACGAGCAGTACTTC

abundance: .
j_gene: TRBJ1-2
v_gene: TRBV7-9
len: 15
d_gene: TRBD1
CDR3aa: CASSRMGQGLYGYTF
CDR3nt: TGTGCCAGCAGCCGCATGGGACAGGGACTTTATGGCTACACCTTC

abundance: once
j_gene: TRBJ1-2
v_gene: TRBV5-1
len: 16
d_gene: .
CDR3aa: CASSLSQGGSNYGYTF
CDR3nt: TGCGCCAGCAGCTTGTCGCAGGGAGGGAGTAACTATGGCTACACCTTC

abundance: .
j_gene: TRBJ1-2
v_gene: TRBV29-1
len: 15
d_gene: .
CDR3aa: CSVERFWGTAGGYTF
CDR3nt: TGCAGCGTTGAAAGATTTTGGGGAACTGCGGGTGGCTACACCTTC